Listed below are T cell receptor beta chains from one sample, sequenced in a study of neurological immune-mediated disorders. A single record per CDR3 protein comes from TCRdb applying MiXCR to the 5' RACE reads. The sample lists about 33,000 distinct CDR3 sequences; around 1.5% were seen once. Sequencing was performed on PBMCs. The source is a woman under 40 with multiple sclerosis. CDR3s include the opening cysteine and the closing phenylalanine or tryptophan. Fields, in order: J gene, V gene, D gene, clone size, CDR3 protein, CDR3 DNA. A D gene is named only where the DNA matches it firmly. Rows give clone size only sometimes, using once, few, many, or a class for an expanded clone.

J: TRBJ1-1; V: TRBV7-2; D: NA; size: many; CDR3: CASSLQEITEAFF; DNA: TGTGCCAGCAGCTTACAGGAGATCACTGAAGCTTTCTTT
J: TRBJ2-7; V: TRBV5-1; D: NA; size: many; CDR3: CASSLGVLSYEQYF; DNA: TGCGCCAGCAGCTTGGGCGTCCTCTCCTACGAGCAGTACTTC
J: TRBJ2-7; V: TRBV5-1; D: NA; size: many; CDR3: CASSPDGFYEQYF; DNA: TGCGCCAGCAGTCCGGACGGGTTCTACGAGCAGTACTTC
J: TRBJ2-5; V: TRBV5-1; D: NA; size: many; CDR3: CASSSGTALSTQYF; DNA: TGCGCCAGCAGCTCCGGGACGGCCCTAAGTACCCAGTACTTC
J: TRBJ2-2; V: TRBV5-1; D: NA; size: many; CDR3: CASSSSPSTGELFF; DNA: TGCGCCAGCAGCTCGTCTCCCAGCACCGGGGAGCTGTTTTTT
J: TRBJ2-1; V: TRBV18; D: TRBD2; size: many; CDR3: CASAPGGNEQFF; DNA: TGTGCCAGCGCTCCGGGAGGGAATGAGCAGTTCTTC
J: TRBJ2-1; V: TRBV5-1; D: TRBD2; size: many; CDR3: CASSYTPGGTYNEQFF; DNA: TGCGCCAGCAGCTACACCCCGGGGGGAACATACAATGAGCAGTTCTTC
J: TRBJ2-3; V: TRBV9; D: NA; size: many; CDR3: CASSVGWTPTDTQYF; DNA: TGTGCCAGCAGCGTAGGTTGGACACCTACAGATACGCAGTATTTT
J: TRBJ2-3; V: TRBV6-5; D: TRBD2; size: many; CDR3: CASSSRRLAGATDTQYF; DNA: TGTGCCAGCAGTTCTCGTCGACTAGCGGGGGCCACAGATACGCAGTATTTT
J: TRBJ2-2; V: TRBV18; D: NA; size: many; CDR3: CASSPNLNTGELFF; DNA: TGTGCCAGCTCACCGAACCTCAACACCGGGGAGCTGTTTTTT
J: TRBJ1-2; V: TRBV6-5; D: NA; size: many; CDR3: CASSYSGGGEGYGYTF; DNA: TGTGCCAGCAGTTATAGTGGCGGGGGCGAGGGCTATGGCTACACCTTC
J: TRBJ1-2; V: TRBV3-1; D: TRBD1; size: many; CDR3: CAAGGQRPYGYTF; DNA: TGTGCCGCCGGGGGACAGAGACCTTATGGCTACACCTTC
J: TRBJ2-2; V: TRBV24-1; D: NA; size: many; CDR3: CATSDYNGGGELFF; DNA: TGTGCCACCAGTGACTACAATGGCGGCGGGGAGCTGTTTTTT
J: TRBJ2-1; V: TRBV20-1; D: TRBD2; size: many; CDR3: CSAPLAGASYNEQFF; DNA: TGCAGTGCACCCCTAGCGGGGGCCTCCTACAATGAGCAGTTCTTC
J: TRBJ1-2; V: TRBV5-1; D: NA; size: many; CDR3: CASGREYGYTF; DNA: TGCGCCAGCGGAAGGGAGTATGGCTACACCTTC
J: TRBJ2-5; V: TRBV2; D: NA; size: many; CDR3: CASSGEVQAGTQYF; DNA: TGTGCCAGCAGTGGGGAGGTACAGGCCGGGACCCAGTACTTC
J: TRBJ2-1; V: TRBV9; D: TRBD1; size: many; CDR3: CASSVGGKGTGNEQFF; DNA: TGTGCCAGCAGCGTAGGAGGGAAGGGGACAGGGAATGAGCAGTTCTTC
J: TRBJ2-7; V: TRBV13; D: TRBD1; size: many; CDR3: CASSGTANEQYF; DNA: TGTGCCAGCAGCGGGACAGCCAACGAGCAGTACTTC
J: TRBJ2-6; V: TRBV3-1; D: NA; size: many; CDR3: CASSPDVSGANVLTF; DNA: TGTGCCAGCAGTCCAGACGTCTCTGGGGCCAACGTCCTGACTTTC
J: TRBJ1-1; V: TRBV12-3/TRBV12-4; D: NA; size: many; CDR3: CASSLGSGRTEAFF; DNA: TGTGCCAGCAGTTTAGGTTCAGGGAGGACTGAAGCTTTCTTT
J: TRBJ2-1; V: TRBV20-1; D: TRBD2; size: many; CDR3: CSAYLAGGPYEQFF; DNA: TGCAGTGCTTACCTAGCGGGGGGGCCCTATGAGCAGTTCTTC
J: TRBJ1-1; V: TRBV5-6; D: TRBD1; size: many; CDR3: CASSLPWGRGQGGTEAFF; DNA: TGTGCCAGCAGCTTGCCGTGGGGCAGGGGGCAGGGTGGCACTGAAGCTTTCTTT
J: TRBJ1-1; V: TRBV6-2/TRBV6-3; D: NA; size: many; CDR3: CASSTGFRGRRNTEAFF; DNA: TGTGCCAGCAGTACCGGTTTTAGGGGAAGACGGAACACTGAAGCTTTCTTT
J: TRBJ1-2; V: TRBV12-3/TRBV12-4; D: NA; size: many; CDR3: CASSWGQNYGYTF; DNA: TGTGCCAGCAGTTGGGGGCAAAACTATGGCTACACCTTC
J: TRBJ1-2; V: TRBV5-6; D: NA; size: many; CDR3: CASREPWGGGYTF; DNA: TGTGCCAGCAGGGAGCCGTGGGGCGGTGGCTACACCTTC
J: TRBJ1-2; V: TRBV20-1; D: NA; size: NA; CDR3: CSARGSGYGYTF; DNA: TGCAGTGCTAGGGGGTCTGGCTATGGCTACACCTTC
J: TRBJ2-7; V: TRBV6-5; D: NA; size: many; CDR3: CASGNTAYEQYF; DNA: TGTGCCAGCGGAAACACAGCCTACGAGCAGTACTTC
J: TRBJ2-6; V: TRBV29-1; D: NA; size: many; CDR3: CSVSPSGANVLTF; DNA: TGCAGCGTCTCCCCCTCTGGGGCCAACGTCCTGACTTTC
J: TRBJ1-6; V: TRBV5-1; D: NA; size: NA; CDR3: CASSSGGRDSPLHF; DNA: TGCGCCAGCAGCTCTGGGGGCCGGGATTCACCCCTCCACTTT
J: TRBJ2-4; V: TRBV4-3; D: NA; size: many; CDR3: CASSRARDSKNIQYF; DNA: TGCGCCAGCAGCCGAGCCCGGGACTCGAAAAACATTCAGTACTTC
J: TRBJ2-3; V: TRBV29-1; D: TRBD1; size: many; CDR3: CSAFIQGAKTQYF; DNA: TGCAGCGCCTTCATACAGGGGGCGAAGACGCAGTATTTT
J: TRBJ2-1; V: TRBV7-9; D: NA; size: many; CDR3: CASSLGRINEQFF; DNA: TGTGCCAGCAGCCTAGGACGGATTAATGAGCAGTTCTTC
J: TRBJ2-1; V: TRBV5-6; D: NA; size: many; CDR3: CASSPLDASYNEQFF; DNA: TGTGCCAGCAGCCCCCTTGACGCCTCCTACAATGAGCAGTTCTTC
J: TRBJ2-1; V: TRBV3-1; D: TRBD2; size: many; CDR3: CASSQEPLAGYNEQFF; DNA: TGTGCCAGCAGCCAAGAGCCCCTAGCGGGATACAATGAGCAGTTCTTC
J: TRBJ2-3; V: TRBV20-1; D: TRBD2; size: many; CDR3: CSARVGFSGRTDTQYF; DNA: TGCAGTGCTAGAGTTGGGTTTAGCGGGCGCACAGATACGCAGTATTTT
J: TRBJ2-7; V: TRBV7-9; D: NA; size: many; CDR3: CARLTHFYEQYF; DNA: TGTGCCAGATTGACCCACTTCTACGAGCAGTACTTC
J: TRBJ2-6; V: TRBV3-1; D: NA; size: many; CDR3: CASSQETGTGGANVLTF; DNA: TGTGCCAGCAGCCAAGAAACAGGGACGGGAGGGGCCAACGTCCTGACTTTC
J: TRBJ2-5; V: TRBV7-6; D: TRBD2; size: many; CDR3: CASSHGLASETQYF; DNA: TGTGCCAGCAGCCACGGACTAGCGAGTGAGACCCAGTACTTC
J: TRBJ2-2; V: TRBV4-1; D: TRBD2; size: many; CDR3: CASSQATSASNTGELFF; DNA: TGCGCCAGCAGCCAAGCAACTAGCGCCTCGAACACCGGGGAGCTGTTTTTT
J: TRBJ2-6; V: TRBV20-1; D: NA; size: many; CDR3: CSARDLSGSNVLTF; DNA: TGCAGTGCTAGAGACCTGTCAGGGTCCAACGTCCTGACTTTC
J: TRBJ1-1; V: TRBV5-1; D: NA; size: many; CDR3: CASSLASGGDAEAFF; DNA: TGCGCCAGCAGCTTGGCCTCCGGGGGGGACGCTGAAGCTTTCTTT
J: TRBJ1-2; V: TRBV12-3/TRBV12-4; D: NA; size: many; CDR3: CASRQDYWRYTF; DNA: TGTGCCAGCAGACAAGACTATTGGCGCTACACCTTC
J: TRBJ1-1; V: TRBV20-1; D: NA; size: few; CDR3: CSARSLDSGGAFF; DNA: TGCAGTGCTAGATCCCTTGATTCAGGAGGAGCTTTCTTT
J: TRBJ2-7; V: TRBV7-2; D: NA; size: few; CDR3: CASSLNPTPHEQYF; DNA: TGTGCCAGCAGCCTAAATCCGACCCCCCACGAGCAGTACTTC
J: TRBJ2-5; V: TRBV4-1; D: TRBD2; size: NA; CDR3: CASSQEPSGGYETQYF; DNA: TGCGCCAGCAGCCAAGAGCCCAGCGGGGGATATGAGACCCAGTACTTC
J: TRBJ2-3; V: TRBV20-1; D: NA; size: many; CDR3: CSARSGATTDTQYF; DNA: TGCAGTGCTAGGTCGGGGGCTACCACAGATACGCAGTATTTT
J: TRBJ2-5; V: TRBV12-3/TRBV12-4; D: TRBD2; size: many; CDR3: CASRDYRETQYF; DNA: TGTGCCAGCCGGGACTACCGAGAGACCCAGTACTTC